This T cell receptor (beta chain) appears in the sequencing data of a study of blood T cell repertoires in COVID-19. Study in general: Nucleic acid was either cDNA or gDNA, and it came from T cells, B-cell-depleted T cells, or PBMCs.

In the original analysis: Reference gene primer amplification yielded estimated nucleated cell counts. Profiling relied on immunoSEQ multiplex PCR, and the TCRdb table lists in-frame clones only, not all of them. Clone size and the V and J calls come from that table; the DNA yielded D and trimming. The sample lists under 200,000 clones, around 86% occurring once. The sequenced sample was peripheral blood. The sequence came from a woman in her forties with acute or convalescent COVID-19.

The CDR3 DNA follows: TGTGCCAGCAGCCAAGAAAGGCTAGCGGGAAAGCACGAGCAGTACTTC. The encoded protein is CASSQERLAGKHEQYF. The chain carries TRBV3-1 (or the pseudogene TRBV3-2) and TRBJ2-7, with 9 bases identical to TRBD2. The length of the CDR3 is 16 residues. V lost 0 bases to trimming and J lost 5 bases; unmatched junction nucleotides: 8. Germline CDR1 LGHDT, CDR2 YNNKEL (reference sequence).